This section outlines one T cell receptor (beta chain) sequence together with its context. The data are from a study of shared T cell receptors in the human thymus. V gave up 2 bases and J gave up 1 base; unmatched junction bases: 4. CDR1 is MGHDK and CDR2 is SYGVNS in the germline V gene. The CDR3 spans 15 residues. Here immunoSEQ multiplex PCR was the method, and the copy in TCRdb shows in-frame clones only, minus some. The sample yields roughly 660,000 clones, roughly 90% seen once. In addition, the sample was reused for a study of human thymus T cells.

Sequencing input: thymocytes. This receptor was taken from a boy in the first two years of life with a congenital heart defect. V and J are TRBV25-1 and TRBJ2-5; TRBD1 matches 7 bases. CDR3 amino acids: CASSERDRVQETQYF. The CDR3, as DNA: TGTGCCAGCAGTGAAAGGGACAGAGTCCAAGAGACCCAGTACTTC.